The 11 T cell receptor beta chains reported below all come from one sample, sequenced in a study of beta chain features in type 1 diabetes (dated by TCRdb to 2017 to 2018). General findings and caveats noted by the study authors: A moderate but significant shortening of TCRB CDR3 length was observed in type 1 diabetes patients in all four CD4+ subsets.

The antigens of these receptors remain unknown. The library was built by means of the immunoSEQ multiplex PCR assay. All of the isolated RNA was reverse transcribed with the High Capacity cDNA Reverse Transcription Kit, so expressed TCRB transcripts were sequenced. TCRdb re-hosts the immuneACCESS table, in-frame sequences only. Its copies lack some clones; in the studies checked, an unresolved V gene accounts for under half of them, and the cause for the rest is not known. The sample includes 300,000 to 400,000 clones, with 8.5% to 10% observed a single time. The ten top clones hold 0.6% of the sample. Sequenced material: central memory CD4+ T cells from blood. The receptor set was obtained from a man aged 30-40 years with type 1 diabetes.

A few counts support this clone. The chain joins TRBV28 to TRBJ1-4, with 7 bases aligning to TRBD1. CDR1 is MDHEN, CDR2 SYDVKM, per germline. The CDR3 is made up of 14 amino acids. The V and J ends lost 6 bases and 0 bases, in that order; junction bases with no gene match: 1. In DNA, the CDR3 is TGTGCCAGCAGGCAGGGGGCAACTAATGAAAAACTGTTTTTT. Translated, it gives CASRQGATNEKLFF.

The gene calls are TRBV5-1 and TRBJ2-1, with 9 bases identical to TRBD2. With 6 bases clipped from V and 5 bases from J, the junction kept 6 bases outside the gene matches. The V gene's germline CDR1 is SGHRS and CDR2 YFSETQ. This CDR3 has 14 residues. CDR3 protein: CASMQREDNNEQFF. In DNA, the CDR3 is TGCGCCAGCATGCAGCGGGAGGATAACAATGAGCAGTTCTTC.

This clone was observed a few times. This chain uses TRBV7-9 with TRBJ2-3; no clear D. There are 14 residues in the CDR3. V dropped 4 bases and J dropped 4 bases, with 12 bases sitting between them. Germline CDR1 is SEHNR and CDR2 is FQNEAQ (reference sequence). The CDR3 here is CASSSLMSPDTQYF. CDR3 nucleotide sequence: TGTGCCAGCAGCTCGTTGATGTCCCCAGATACGCAGTATTTT.

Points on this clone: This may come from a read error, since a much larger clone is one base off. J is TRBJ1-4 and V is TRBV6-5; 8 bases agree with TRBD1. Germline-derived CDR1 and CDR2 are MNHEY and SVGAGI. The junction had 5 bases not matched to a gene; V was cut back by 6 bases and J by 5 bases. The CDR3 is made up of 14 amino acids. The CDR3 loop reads CASSLTGENEKLFF. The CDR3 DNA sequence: TGTGCCAGCAGCTTGACAGGGGAGAATGAAAAACTGTTTTTT.

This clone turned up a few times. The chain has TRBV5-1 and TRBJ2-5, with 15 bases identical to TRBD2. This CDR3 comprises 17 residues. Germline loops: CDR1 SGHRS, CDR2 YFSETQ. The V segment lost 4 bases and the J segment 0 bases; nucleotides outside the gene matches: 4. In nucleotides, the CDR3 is TGCGCCAGCAGCCCAGGACTAGCGGGAGGGTACCAAGAGACCCAGTACTTC. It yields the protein CASSPGLAGGYQETQYF.

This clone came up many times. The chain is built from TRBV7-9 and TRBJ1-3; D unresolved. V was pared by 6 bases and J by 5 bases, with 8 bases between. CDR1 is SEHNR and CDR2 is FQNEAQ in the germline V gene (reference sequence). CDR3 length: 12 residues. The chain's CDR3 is CASSGFRNTIYF. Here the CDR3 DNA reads TGTGCCAGCAGTGGCTTCAGAAACACCATATATTTT.

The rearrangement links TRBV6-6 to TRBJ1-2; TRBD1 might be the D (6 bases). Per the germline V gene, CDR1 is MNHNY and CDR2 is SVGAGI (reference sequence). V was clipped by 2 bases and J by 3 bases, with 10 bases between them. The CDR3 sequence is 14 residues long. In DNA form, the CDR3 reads TGTGCCAGCAGTTACGACCGGACAGACTATGGCTACACCTTC. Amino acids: CASSYDRTDYGYTF.

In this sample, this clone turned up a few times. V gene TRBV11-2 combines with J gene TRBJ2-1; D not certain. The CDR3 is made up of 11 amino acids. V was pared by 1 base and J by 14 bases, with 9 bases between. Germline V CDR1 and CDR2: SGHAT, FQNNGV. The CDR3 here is CASSLGPNKFF. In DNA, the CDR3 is TGTGCCAGCAGCTTAGGTCCAAACAAGTTCTTC.

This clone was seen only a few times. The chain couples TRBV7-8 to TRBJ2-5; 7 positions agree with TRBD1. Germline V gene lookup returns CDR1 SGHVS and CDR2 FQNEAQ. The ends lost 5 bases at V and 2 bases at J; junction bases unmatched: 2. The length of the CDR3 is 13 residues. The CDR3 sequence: CASSRGQQETQYF. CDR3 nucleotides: TGTGCCAGCAGCAGGGGACAGCAAGAGACCCAGTACTTC.

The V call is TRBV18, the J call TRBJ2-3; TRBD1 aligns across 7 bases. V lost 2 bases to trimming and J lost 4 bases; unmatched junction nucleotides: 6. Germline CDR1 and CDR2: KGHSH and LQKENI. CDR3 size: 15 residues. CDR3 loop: CASSPGTDKSDTQYF. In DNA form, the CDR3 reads TGTGCCAGCTCACCAGGGACAGATAAGTCAGATACGCAGTATTTT. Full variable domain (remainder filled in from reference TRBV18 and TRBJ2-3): NAGVMQNPRHLVRRRGQEARLRCSPMKGHSHVYWYRQLPEEGLKFMVYLQKENIIDESGMPKERFSAEFPKEGPSILRIQQVVRGDSAAYFCASSPGTDKSDTQYFGPGTRLTVL.

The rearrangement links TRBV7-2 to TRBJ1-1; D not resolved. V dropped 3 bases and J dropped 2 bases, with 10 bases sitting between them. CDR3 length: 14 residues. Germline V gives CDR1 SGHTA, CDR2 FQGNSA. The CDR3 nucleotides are TGTGCCAGCAGCTTGGGAGCAGCTAACACTGAAGCTTTCTTT. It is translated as CASSLGAANTEAFF.